This T cell receptor (beta chain) was retrieved from a study of T-cell reconstitution after alpha-beta-depleted transplantation in children. Study-level results: Once a year had passed after transplant, T-cell counts and diversity came mostly from newly produced T cells.

Germline CDR1 and CDR2: SGHDT and YYEEEE. The CDR3 runs to 16 residues. The V segment lost 5 bases and the J segment 0 bases; nucleotides outside the gene matches: 8. Molecular barcoding with unique molecular identifiers was used for the TCRbeta library. TCRdb analysed the PCR reads with MiXCR anew, one entry per CDR3 protein. The sample shows approximately 1,000,000 distinct CDR3 sequences, less than 30% of them seen only once. To note about this clonotype: Antigen: not known.

This receptor was taken from a boy under two years old who had a stem cell transplant for SCID, so the T cells may come from the graft donor. The sample here was PBMCs, mostly from graft donor cells, taken 360 days after TCRalphabeta/CD19-depleted stem cell transplant. The J gene is TRBJ2-3, the V gene TRBV5-6; TRBD2 agrees at 8 bases. CDR3 in amino acids: CASSRPSGRSTDTQYF. The CDR3 DNA sequence: TGTGCCAGCAGTCGACCTAGCGGGCGAAGCACAGATACGCAGTATTTT.